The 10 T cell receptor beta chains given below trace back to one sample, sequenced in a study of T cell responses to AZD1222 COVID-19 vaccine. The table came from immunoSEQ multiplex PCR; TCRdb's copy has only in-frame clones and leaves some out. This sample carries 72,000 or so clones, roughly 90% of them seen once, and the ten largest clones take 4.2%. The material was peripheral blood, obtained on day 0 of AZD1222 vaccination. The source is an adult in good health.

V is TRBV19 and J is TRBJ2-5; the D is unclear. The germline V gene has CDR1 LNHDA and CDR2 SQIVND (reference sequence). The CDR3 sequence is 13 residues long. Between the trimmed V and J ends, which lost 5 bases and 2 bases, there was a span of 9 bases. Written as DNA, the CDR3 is TGTGCCAGTAGTGGCAGCGTGCAAGAGACCCAGTACTTC. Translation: CASSGSVQETQYF.

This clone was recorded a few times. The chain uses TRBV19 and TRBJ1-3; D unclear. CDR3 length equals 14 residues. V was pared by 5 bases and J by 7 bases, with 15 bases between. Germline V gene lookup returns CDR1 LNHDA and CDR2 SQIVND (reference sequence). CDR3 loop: CASSAAGRLNTIYF. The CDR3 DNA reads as TGTGCCAGTAGTGCGGCAGGTCGTCTGAACACCATATATTTT.

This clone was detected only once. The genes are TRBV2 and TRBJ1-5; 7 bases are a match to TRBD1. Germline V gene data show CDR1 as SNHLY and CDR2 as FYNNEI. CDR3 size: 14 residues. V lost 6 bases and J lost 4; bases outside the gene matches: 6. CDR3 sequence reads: CASSEGQTNQPQHF. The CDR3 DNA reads TGTGCCAGCAGCGAGGGACAGACGAATCAGCCCCAGCATTTT.

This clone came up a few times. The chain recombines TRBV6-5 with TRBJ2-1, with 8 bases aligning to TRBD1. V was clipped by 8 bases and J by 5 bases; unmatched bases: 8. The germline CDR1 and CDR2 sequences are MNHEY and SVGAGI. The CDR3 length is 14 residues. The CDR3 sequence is CASRRTGINNEQFF. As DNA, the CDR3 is TGTGCCAGCCGTAGGACAGGGATTAACAATGAGCAGTTCTTC.

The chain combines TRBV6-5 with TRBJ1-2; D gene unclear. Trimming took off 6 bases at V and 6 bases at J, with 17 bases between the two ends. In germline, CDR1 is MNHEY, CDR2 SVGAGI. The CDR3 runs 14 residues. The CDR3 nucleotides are TGTGCCAGCAGGCGGGGTGTGGAGATCGATGGCTACACCTTC. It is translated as CASRRGVEIDGYTF.

As DNA, the CDR3 is TGTGCCAGCAGCCCAAGCCCGGGATTCTACGAGCAGTACTTC. This gives the protein CASSPSPGFYEQYF. The chain links TRBV9 to TRBJ2-7; a possible D gene is TRBD2 (5 bases). Germline CDR1 reads SGDLS; CDR2 reads YYNGEE. V was pared by 4 bases and J by 3 bases, with 14 bases between. This CDR3 contains 14 residues.

The CDR3 loop reads CASSLVGQGYEQYF. CDR3 sequence (DNA): TGTGCCAGCAGCTTGGTCGGGCAGGGCTACGAGCAGTACTTC. V is TRBV5-4 and J is TRBJ2-7; tentatively, D is TRBD1 (5 bases). Looked up from germline, CDR1 is SGHNT and CDR2 is YYREEE (reference sequence). The CDR3 runs 14 residues. V was shortened by 0 bases and J by 3 bases, with 10 bases between the two germline ends.

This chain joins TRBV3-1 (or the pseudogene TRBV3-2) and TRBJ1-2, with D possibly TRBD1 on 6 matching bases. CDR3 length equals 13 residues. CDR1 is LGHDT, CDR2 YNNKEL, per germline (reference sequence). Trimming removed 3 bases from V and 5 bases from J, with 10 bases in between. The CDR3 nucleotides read TGTGCCAGCAGCCACGGGAGGGGGTATGGCTACACCTTC. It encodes CASSHGRGYGYTF.

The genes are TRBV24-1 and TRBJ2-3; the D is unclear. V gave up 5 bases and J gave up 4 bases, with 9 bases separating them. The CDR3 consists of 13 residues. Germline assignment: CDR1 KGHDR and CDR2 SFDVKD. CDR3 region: CATSVGGSDTQYF. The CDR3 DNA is TGTGCCACCAGTGTAGGTGGTTCAGATACGCAGTATTTT.

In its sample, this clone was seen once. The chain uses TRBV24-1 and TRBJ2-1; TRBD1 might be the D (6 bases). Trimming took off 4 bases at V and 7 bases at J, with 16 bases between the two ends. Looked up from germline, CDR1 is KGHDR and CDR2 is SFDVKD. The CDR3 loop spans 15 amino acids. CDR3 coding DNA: TGTGCCACCAGTGACCCAGGGGTTCGACGAAATGAGCAGTTCTTC. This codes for CATSDPGVRRNEQFF.